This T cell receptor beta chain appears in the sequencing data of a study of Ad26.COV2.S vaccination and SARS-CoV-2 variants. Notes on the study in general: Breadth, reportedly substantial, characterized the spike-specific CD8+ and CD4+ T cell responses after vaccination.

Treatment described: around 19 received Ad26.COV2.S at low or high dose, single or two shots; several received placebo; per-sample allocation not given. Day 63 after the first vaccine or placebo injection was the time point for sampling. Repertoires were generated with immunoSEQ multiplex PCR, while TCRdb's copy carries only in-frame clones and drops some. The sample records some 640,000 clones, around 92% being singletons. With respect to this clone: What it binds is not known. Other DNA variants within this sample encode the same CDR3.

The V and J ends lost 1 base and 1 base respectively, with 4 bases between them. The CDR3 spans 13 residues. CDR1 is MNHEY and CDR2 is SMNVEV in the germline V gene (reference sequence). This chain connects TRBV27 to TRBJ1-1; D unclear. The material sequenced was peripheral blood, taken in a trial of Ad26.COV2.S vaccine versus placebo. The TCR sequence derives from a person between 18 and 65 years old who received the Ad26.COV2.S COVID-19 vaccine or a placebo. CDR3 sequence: CASSLFGNTEAFF. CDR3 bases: TGTGCCAGCAGTTTATTCGGGAACACTGAAGCTTTCTTT.